The T cell receptor beta chain described here comes from a study of shared clonotypes between healthy human individuals. Comment on this clone: Its antigen is as yet unknown.

Notes on the study in general: Across a handful of donors, naive CD4 shared 5% to 6.5%, naive CD8 around 4%, memory CD4 roughly 2.2%, memory CD8 more than 0.35%. Generation of non-shared clonotypes was less probable than generation of clonotypes shared by all four donors.

The ends lost 6 bases at V and 3 bases at J; junction bases unmatched: 13. Per the germline V gene, CDR1 is MDHEN and CDR2 is SYDVKM. The CDR3 runs 16 residues. The assay was run at deep level. Assay: immunoSEQ multiplex PCR; the TCRdb copy retains only in-frame clones and omits some. The sample yields around 980,000 clones, 75% to 85% seen once. The sequenced sample consisted of memory CD4+ T cells from PBMCs. Subset meaning: CD45RA-negative fraction. The TCR sequence derives from a man aged 18 to 30 in good health. Some clones in this sample may be carry-over from other donors' samples. V usage is TRBV28 and J usage is TRBJ2-7, with 8 bases aligning to TRBD1. The CDR3 loop reads CASSGEVGQDYYEQYF. CDR3 coding DNA: TGTGCCAGCAGCGGAGAAGTGGGACAGGATTACTACGAGCAGTACTTC.